This T cell receptor (beta chain) was recorded in a study of blood T cell repertoires in COVID-19. Study information: Collection of acute and convalescent COVID-19 samples took place in the United States, Italy and Spain. Sources were T cells, B-cell-depleted T cells, or PBMCs; the material itself was cDNA or gDNA.

Assay: immunoSEQ multiplex PCR; the TCRdb copy retains only in-frame clones and omits some. The profile shows 250,000 to 350,000 clones, around 89% of them singletons. There are 14 residues in the CDR3. J lost 5 bases, V lost 5 bases, and 6 bases had no gene match. Per the germline V gene, CDR1 is SNHLY and CDR2 is FYNNEI. This clone was counted a few times. The sequence was collected from a young man who had recovered from COVID-19. Input material: peripheral blood. This rearrangement joins TRBV2 to TRBJ2-7, with 10 bases fitting TRBD1. CDR3 region: CASSPGQGEHEQYF. As DNA, the CDR3 is TGTGCCAGCAGTCCCGGACAGGGGGAACACGAGCAGTACTTC.